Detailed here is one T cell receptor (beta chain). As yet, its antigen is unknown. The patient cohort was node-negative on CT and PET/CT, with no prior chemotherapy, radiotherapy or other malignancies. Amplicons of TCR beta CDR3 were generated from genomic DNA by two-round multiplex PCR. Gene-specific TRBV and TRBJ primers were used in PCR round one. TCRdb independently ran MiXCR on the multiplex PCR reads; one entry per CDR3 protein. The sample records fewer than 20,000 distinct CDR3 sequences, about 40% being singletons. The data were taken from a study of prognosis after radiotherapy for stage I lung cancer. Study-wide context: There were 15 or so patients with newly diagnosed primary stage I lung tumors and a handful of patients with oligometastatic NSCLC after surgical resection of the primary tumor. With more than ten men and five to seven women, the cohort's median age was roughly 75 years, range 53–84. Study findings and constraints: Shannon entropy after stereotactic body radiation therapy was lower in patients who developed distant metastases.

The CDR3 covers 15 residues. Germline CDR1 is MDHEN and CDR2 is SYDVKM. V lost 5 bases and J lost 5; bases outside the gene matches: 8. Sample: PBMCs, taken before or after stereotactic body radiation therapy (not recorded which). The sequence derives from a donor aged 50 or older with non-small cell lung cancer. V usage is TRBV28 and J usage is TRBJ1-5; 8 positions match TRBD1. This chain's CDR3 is CASSTPGQGDQPQHF. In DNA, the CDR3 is TGTGCCAGCAGTACCCCCGGACAGGGCGATCAGCCCCAGCATTTT.